This T cell receptor beta chain comes out of a study of cytomegalovirus exposure and HLA in healthy donors (dated 2017 in TCRdb). Regarding the complete study: According to a later analysis, the 120 or so validation repertoires were produced on the same platform as the 666 repertoires of the first cohort. The aim of the study was to test whether cataloging public T cell receptors could identify signatures of past pathogen exposure. In addition to the first cohort of 666 subjects, a separate validation cohort of approximately 130 different subjects was used. To predict cytomegalovirus infection status, the study brought together high-throughput TCR immunosequencing, statistical association of individual TCRs with disease status, and machine learning. What the work shows at the level of the full study, not this receptor alone: Across donors, most TCR sequences were observed very rarely, whereas some public TCRs were present in many individuals. In the study, around 150 TCR beta chains were listed as associated with cytomegalovirus. The authors suggested that the approach could potentially be extended to other disease states and immunological phenotypes. The classifier was reported to diagnose cytomegalovirus status with high specificity and sensitivity in both the original and validation cohorts. Of the cluster scores, roughly 95% were above 0 in a later analysis, which found that TCRs clustered in the first cohort also tended to co-occur in the 120 validation repertoires. A later analysis had no HLA typing for the validation cohort, so co-occurrence there was scored across all 130 or so repertoires. In vitro tests confirmed that a few of the cytomegalovirus-associated TCR beta chains recognize cytomegalovirus antigens.

Libraries came from the immunoSEQ multiplex PCR assay. As for the authors' bioinformatics: A statistical classification framework was developed to diagnose cytomegalovirus status using the catalog of TCR beta chain sequences. The table was pulled from immuneACCESS by TCRdb, which kept in-frame rearrangements only. Such tables lose some clones; where checked, under half of the loss comes from unresolved V genes, and the rest has no known cause. The V and J calls and clone size are taken from that table; D and trimming were inferred from the DNA. The sample table shows 200,000 to 300,000 clones, and approximately 86% are seen once. Of the sample, 0.95% to 1.5% falls within the top ten clones. Separate from the approximately 690-subject first cohort, the validation cohort of roughly 130 subjects was the group to which the donors belonged. Spanning cysteine to phenylalanine, the CDR3 consists of 14 amino acids. Kept here is only the CDR3 DNA, which spans 42 bases and is read in frame from base 1. Sequences SEHNR (CDR1) and FQNEAQ (CDR2) are obtained from the germline V gene (reference sequence). V has 5 bases trimmed and J has 10 bases trimmed; junction bases matching no gene number 7.

Details on this clone: The antigen it recognizes is unknown. The sample holds no much larger clone one base away, and base qualities are not on file.

The chain links TRBV7-9 with TRBJ2-2; 10 middle bases align to TRBD1. The sequence derives from a young woman in good health and CMV-seropositive. The sample comprised PBMCs. The CDR3 here reads CASSQRDRGQELFF. The DNA is as follows: TGTGCCAGCAGCCAACGGGACAGGGGTCAGGAGCTGTTTTTT.